A selection of T cell receptor beta chains follows, all from one sample in a study of T cells in Graves' hyperthyroidism and ophthalmopathy. Each CDR3 protein is one row after TCRdb ran MiXCR on the multiplex PCR reads. Altogether around 300,000 distinct CDR3 sequences are present, about 20% being singletons, with the ten largest covering 50% to 75%. The sequencing sample was made of blood. The receptors were gathered from a man younger than 45 with Graves' ophthalmopathy. CDR3s include the opening cysteine and the closing phenylalanine or tryptophan. The order of the fields is V gene, clone size, J gene, D gene, CDR3 DNA, CDR3 protein. A D gene is named only where the DNA matches it firmly. Some rows have no size entry. The others give once, few or many, or a class for an expanded clone.

TRBV7-9	.	TRBJ1-5	.	TGTGCCAGCAGCTCCTCCTCACACCATAGCAATCAGCCCCAGCATTTT	CASSSSSHHSNQPQHF
TRBV27	few	TRBJ1-1	TRBD1	TGTGCCAGGGGACAGGGGGGCCGAAACACTGAAGCTTTCTTT	CARGQGGRNTEAFF
TRBV29-1	few	TRBJ1-1	.	TGCAGCACACGGGACAACACTGAAGCTTTCTTT	CSTRDNTEAFF
TRBV2	few	TRBJ2-7	TRBD2	TGTGCCAGCCGGGGGGGAGTGGGGCCCTACGAGCAGTACTTC	CASRGGVGPYEQYF
TRBV28	few	TRBJ1-1	TRBD1	TGTGCCAGCAGTTGGACAGGTACCCTGAACACTGAAGCTTTCTTT	CASSWTGTLNTEAFF
TRBV7-8	few	TRBJ2-7	TRBD2	TGTGCCAGCAGCGTCGACCCTAGCGGGAGCTCCTACGAGCAGTACTTC	CASSVDPSGSSYEQYF
TRBV3-1	many	TRBJ1-4	.	TGTGCCAGCGGAGACAGAGGGGCGGAAAAACTGTTTTTT	CASGDRGAEKLFF
TRBV11-3	few	TRBJ1-6	.	TGTGCCAGCAGCCACTCTCAGACCCTCCACTTT	CASSHSQTLHF
TRBV12-5	few	TRBJ2-2	.	TGTGCTAGTGACTATGGACACCAGAACACCGGGGAGCTGTTTTTT	CASDYGHQNTGELFF
TRBV5-1	.	TRBJ1-1	.	TGCGCCAGCAGCTCACCCGGGCCCTACACTGAAGCTTTCTTT	CASSSPGPYTEAFF
TRBV5-1	.	TRBJ1-2	.	TGCGCCAGCAGCTTGGAGGGCAGGGGTAACTATGGCTACACCTTC	CASSLEGRGNYGYTF
TRBV7-3	.	TRBJ2-1	TRBD1	TGTGCCAGCAGCTTAGAAGGCACGGGACAGCTCTACAATGAGCAGTTCTTC	CASSLEGTGQLYNEQFF
TRBV2	many	TRBJ1-5	.	TGTGCCGGCTCGAAAGGGGCTAATCAGCCCCAGCATTTT	CAGSKGANQPQHF
TRBV7-7	few	TRBJ2-1	.	TGTGCTAGCAGCTTAGCCCCAGGGGAAAATGAGCAGTTCTTC	CASSLAPGENEQFF
TRBV28	few	TRBJ2-7	TRBD1	TGTGCCAGCAGTCCTACCCTAGGACAGGACTCCTACGAGCAGTACTTC	CASSPTLGQDSYEQYF
TRBV6-2/TRBV6-3	few	TRBJ2-1	.	TGTGCCAGCACCTCAATCAGGCATGAGCAGTTCTTC	CASTSIRHEQFF
TRBV28	.	TRBJ1-5	TRBD1	TGTGCCAGCAGTATCTCAGGGGGCGCGGGGCAGCCCCAGCATTTT	CASSISGGAGQPQHF
TRBV29-1	.	TRBJ2-7	TRBD1	TGCAGCGTGGCGACAGGGGACAACTCCTACGAGCAGTACTTC	CSVATGDNSYEQYF
TRBV11-2	.	TRBJ2-2	.	TGTGCCAGCAGCTTACAAATCGGGGAGCTGTTTTTT	CASSLQIGELFF
TRBV28	many	TRBJ1-2	.	TGTGCCATCTCCCTCCTTGGAAAGGCTAACTATGGCTACACCTTC	CAISLLGKANYGYTF
TRBV5-1	.	TRBJ1-1	.	TGCGCCAGCAGCTCAGTTATAGGACATAAGAACACTGAAGCTTTCTTT	CASSSVIGHKNTEAFF
TRBV11-1	.	TRBJ2-2	TRBD1	TGTGCCAGCAGCCGGAAGCAGGGGGCGTCCCGGGAGCTGTTTTTT	CASSRKQGASRELFF
TRBV20-1	few	TRBJ1-3	.	TGCAGTGCTAGTGCTGGGGTCTACACCATATATTTT	CSASAGVYTIYF
TRBV20-1	.	TRBJ1-1	.	TGCAGTGCTAGATGGAACAGGGTGGACACTGAAGCTTTCTTT	CSARWNRVDTEAFF
TRBV7-9	.	TRBJ2-1	TRBD2	TGTGCCAGCAGCCAGACTAGCGGGAGGATTGAGCAGTTCTTC	CASSQTSGRIEQFF
TRBV7-9	many	TRBJ1-1	.	TGTGCCAGCAGCCCTGACTATGAAGCTTTCTTT	CASSPDYEAFF
TRBV2	many	TRBJ2-7	.	TGTGCCAGCAGCTACTACAGGCCCTCCTACGAGCAGTACTTC	CASSYYRPSYEQYF
TRBV3-1	.	TRBJ2-1	TRBD1	TGTGCCAGCAGCCGGGACCCGGGACAGGGGGTTAATGAGCAGTTCTTC	CASSRDPGQGVNEQFF
TRBV6-2/TRBV6-3	many	TRBJ2-1	TRBD2	TGTGCCAGCAGGGGATTAGCGGGCCGAAGCTCCTACAATGAGCAGTTCTTC	CASRGLAGRSSYNEQFF
TRBV9	few	TRBJ1-2	TRBD1	TGTGCCAGCAGAGACGACAGGGACCGGGCTAACTATGGCTACACCTTC	CASRDDRDRANYGYTF